The 12 T cell receptor beta chains below come from one sample, sequenced in a study of blood T cell repertoires in COVID-19. Produced via immunoSEQ multiplex PCR; TCRdb's table is partial and in-frame only. This table has around 230,000 clones, approximately 86% appearing once. Sequencing was carried out using peripheral blood. These receptors were taken from a man in his forties with acute or convalescent COVID-19.

V and J are TRBV7-2 and TRBJ1-6; maybe TRBD1 (5 bases). Germline CDR1 SGHTA, CDR2 FQGNSA. V lost 1 base and J 0 bases, leaving 13 bases between the germline ends. This CDR3 has 18 residues. CDR3 bases: TGTGCCAGCAGCTTAGTAGGTGGGGGGGTCTCCTATAATTCACCCCTCCACTTT. It is translated as CASSLVGGGVSYNSPLHF.

The genes are TRBV7-8 and TRBJ2-2, with 11 bases identical to TRBD1. CDR1 SGHVS and CDR2 FQNEAQ come from the germline V gene. The trim removed 0 bases at V and 3 bases at J, leaving 12 bases unmatched. The CDR3 totals 20 residues. The CDR3 coding sequence is TGTGCCAGCAGCTTAGCAGTACTGGGACAGGGGGACCCGGACACCGGGGAGCTGTTTTTT. This codes for CASSLAVLGQGDPDTGELFF.

This clone was counted a single time. The CDR3, as DNA: TGTGCCAGCAGTGTCTCGGTCGGGGAGCTGTTTTTT. Amino acid sequence: CASSVSVGELFF. The rearrangement joins TRBV27 to TRBJ2-2; D is uncertain. The CDR3 spans 12 residues. Germline V CDR1 and CDR2: MNHEY, SMNVEV (reference sequence). Trimming removed 5 bases at V and 7 bases at J, with 8 bases between.

This sequence joins TRBV24-1 and TRBJ2-3, with 8 nucleotides matching TRBD1. The V and J ends lost 1 base and 3 bases, in that order; junction bases with no gene match: 2. The CDR3 has 15 amino acids. Germline assignment: CDR1 KGHDR and CDR2 SFDVKD. The CDR3 DNA reads TGTGCCACCAGTGATTTACGGACAGGGACAGATACGCAGTATTTT. Translation gives CATSDLRTGTDTQYF.

This chain connects TRBV2 to TRBJ2-5; the D gene is possibly TRBD2 (6 bases). This CDR3 comprises 13 residues. Looked up from germline, CDR1 is SNHLY and CDR2 is FYNNEI. Trimming stripped 3 bases from V and 5 bases from J, with 10 bases between. The CDR3: CASSEGRWETQYF. The DNA of the CDR3 is TGTGCCAGCAGTGAGGGGAGGTGGGAGACCCAGTACTTC.

This rearrangement joins TRBV4-1 to TRBJ2-2; no firm D call. CDR1 MGHRA and CDR2 YSYEKL come from the germline V gene. CDR3 length equals 14 residues. Trimming removed 1 base from V and 4 bases from J, with 7 bases in between. The DNA of the CDR3 is TGCGCCAGCAGCCAAGTCGAGTTCACCGGGGAGCTGTTTTTT. Translation gives CASSQVEFTGELFF.

The chain is built from TRBV3-1 (or the pseudogene TRBV3-2) and TRBJ2-7; 9 bases are a match to TRBD1. Germline V lookup: CDR1 LGHDT, CDR2 YNNKEL (reference sequence). J gave up 1 base and V 4 bases, and 2 bases lay outside the gene matches. This CDR3 contains 14 residues. The CDR3 DNA reads as TGTGCCAGCAGCCGTGGGACAGGGTCCTACGAGCAGTACTTC. Translating it yields CASSRGTGSYEQYF.

This clone came up once. The genes are TRBV6-4 and TRBJ1-1; TRBD1 might be the D (5 bases). The V gene's germline CDR1 is MRHNA and CDR2 SNTAGT. V was shortened by 0 bases and J by 7 bases, with 9 bases between the two germline ends. This CDR3 comprises 13 residues. The CDR3 sequence: CASSDSLGLEAFF. In DNA form, the CDR3 reads TGTGCCAGCAGTGACTCGCTGGGACTTGAAGCTTTCTTT.

This rearrangement joins TRBV27 to TRBJ1-4, with D uncertain. V dropped 5 bases and J dropped 5 bases, with 6 bases sitting between them. In germline, CDR1 is MNHEY, CDR2 SMNVEV (reference sequence). CDR3 length: 12 amino acids. The CDR3 spells CASSRLNEKLFF. DNA of the CDR3: TGTGCCAGCAGTCGGTTAAATGAAAAACTGTTTTTT.

The genes are TRBV18 and TRBJ2-3; 11 nucleotides line up with TRBD2. The CDR3 is 19 amino acids. Germline CDR1 reads KGHSH; CDR2 reads LQKENI. The trim removed 1 base at V and 0 bases at J, leaving 9 bases unmatched. CDR3 loop: CASSPRVLAGGPSTDTQYF. In DNA, the CDR3 is TGTGCCAGCTCACCACGGGTTCTAGCGGGGGGCCCAAGCACAGATACGCAGTATTTT.

The chain employs TRBV10-3 and TRBJ2-1, with a weak D call TRBD2 (6 bases). CDR1 is ENHRY, CDR2 SYGVKD, per germline. Trimming left V 3 bases short and J 8 bases short, with 11 bases between. The CDR3 contains 13 residues. The CDR3 protein is CAISEERDYEQFF. DNA of the CDR3: TGTGCCATCAGTGAAGAAAGGGACTATGAGCAGTTCTTC.

J is TRBJ2-3 and V is TRBV4-1; D is perhaps TRBD2 (6 bases). V shed 1 base and J shed 3 bases, with 11 bases lying between them. Germline V gene lookup returns CDR1 MGHRA and CDR2 YSYEKL. CDR3 length: 15 amino acids. The DNA of the CDR3 is TGCGCCAGCAGCCAAGGCGGGGTCCGTACAGATACGCAGTATTTT. This encodes CASSQGGVRTDTQYF.